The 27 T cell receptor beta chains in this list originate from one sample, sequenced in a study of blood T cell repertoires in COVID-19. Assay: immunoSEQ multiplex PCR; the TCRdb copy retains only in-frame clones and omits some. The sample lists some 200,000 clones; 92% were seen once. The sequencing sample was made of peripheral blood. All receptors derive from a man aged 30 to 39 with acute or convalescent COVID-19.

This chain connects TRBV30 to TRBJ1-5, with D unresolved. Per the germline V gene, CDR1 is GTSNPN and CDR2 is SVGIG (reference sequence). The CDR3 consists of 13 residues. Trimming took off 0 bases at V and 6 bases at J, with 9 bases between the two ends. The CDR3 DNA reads TGTGCCTGGAGTGTGTTAGGGAGTCAGCCCCAGCATTTT. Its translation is CAWSVLGSQPQHF.

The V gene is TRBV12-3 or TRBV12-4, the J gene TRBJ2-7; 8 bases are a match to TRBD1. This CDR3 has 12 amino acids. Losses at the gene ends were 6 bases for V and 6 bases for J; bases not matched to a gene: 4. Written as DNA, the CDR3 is TGTGCCAGCAGGCCTCAGGGGGCCGAGCAGTACTTC. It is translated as CASRPQGAEQYF.

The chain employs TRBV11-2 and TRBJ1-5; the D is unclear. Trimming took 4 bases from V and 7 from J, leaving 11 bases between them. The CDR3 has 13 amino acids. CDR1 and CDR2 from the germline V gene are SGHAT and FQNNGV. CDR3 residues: CASSSRREQPQHF. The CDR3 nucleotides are TGTGCCAGCAGCTCACGGCGGGAACAGCCCCAGCATTTT.

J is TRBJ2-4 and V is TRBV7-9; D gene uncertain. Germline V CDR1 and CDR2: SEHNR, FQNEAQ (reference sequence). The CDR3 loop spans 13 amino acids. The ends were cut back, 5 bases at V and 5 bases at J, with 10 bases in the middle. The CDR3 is CASSQSAENIQYF. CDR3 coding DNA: TGTGCCAGCAGCCAATCCGCAGAAAACATTCAGTACTTC.

CDR3 sequence (DNA): TGTGCCAGCACCCTAACCGATTCTCGAGGCTACACCTTC. Translating gives CASTLTDSRGYTF. V gene TRBV16 combines with J gene TRBJ1-2; D is unclear. Germline V gene lookup returns CDR1 KGHSY and CDR2 FQNENV. The length of the CDR3 is 13 residues. Trimming cost V 7 bases and J 8 bases, with 17 bases left between them.

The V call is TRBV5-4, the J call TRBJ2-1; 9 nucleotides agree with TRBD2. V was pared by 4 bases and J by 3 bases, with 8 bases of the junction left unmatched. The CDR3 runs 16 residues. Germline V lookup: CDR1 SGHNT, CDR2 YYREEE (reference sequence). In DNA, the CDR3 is TGTGCCAGCAGCCAGTTTGGAGCGGGGGGCTACAATGAGCAGTTCTTC. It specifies CASSQFGAGGYNEQFF. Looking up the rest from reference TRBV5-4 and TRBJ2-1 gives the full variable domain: ETGVTQSPTHLIKTRGQQVTLRCSSQSGHNTVSWYQQALGQGPQFIFQYYREEENGRGNFPPRFSGLQFPNYSSELNVNALELDDSALYLCASSQFGAGGYNEQFFGPGTRLTVL.

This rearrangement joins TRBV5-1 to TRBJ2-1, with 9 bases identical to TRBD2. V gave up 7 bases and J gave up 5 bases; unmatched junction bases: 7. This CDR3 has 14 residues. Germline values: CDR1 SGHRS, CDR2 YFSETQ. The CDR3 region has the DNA TGCGCCAGCCAACTAGCGGGCCCTAACAATGAGCAGTTCTTC. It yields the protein CASQLAGPNNEQFF.

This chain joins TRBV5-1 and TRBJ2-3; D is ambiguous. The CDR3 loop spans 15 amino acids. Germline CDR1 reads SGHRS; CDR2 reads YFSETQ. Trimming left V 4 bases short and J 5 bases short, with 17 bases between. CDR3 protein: CASSLTTLQVDTQYF. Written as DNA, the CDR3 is TGCGCCAGCAGCCTTACTACACTCCAAGTAGATACGCAGTATTTT.

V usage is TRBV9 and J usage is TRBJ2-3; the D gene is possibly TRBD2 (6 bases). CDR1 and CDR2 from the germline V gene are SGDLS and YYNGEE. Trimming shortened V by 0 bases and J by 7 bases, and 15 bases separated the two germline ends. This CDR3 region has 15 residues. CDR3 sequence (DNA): TGTGCCAGCAGCGTAGGGGAGCTTGGGAGGCATACGCAGTATTTT. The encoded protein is CASSVGELGRHTQYF.

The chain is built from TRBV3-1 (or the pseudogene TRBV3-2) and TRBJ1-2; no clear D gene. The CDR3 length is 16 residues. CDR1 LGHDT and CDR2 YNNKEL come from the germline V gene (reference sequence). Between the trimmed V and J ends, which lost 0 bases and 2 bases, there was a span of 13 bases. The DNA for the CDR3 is TGTGCCAGCAGCCAAGATTGGTATAGCGGGAACTATGGCTACACCTTC. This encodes CASSQDWYSGNYGYTF.

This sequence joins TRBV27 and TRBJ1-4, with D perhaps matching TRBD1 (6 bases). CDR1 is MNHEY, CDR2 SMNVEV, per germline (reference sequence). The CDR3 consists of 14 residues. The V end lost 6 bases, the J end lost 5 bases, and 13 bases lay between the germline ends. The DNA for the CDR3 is TGTGCCAGCAGACTCCTGCAGGGGAATGAAAAACTGTTTTTT. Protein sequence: CASRLLQGNEKLFF.

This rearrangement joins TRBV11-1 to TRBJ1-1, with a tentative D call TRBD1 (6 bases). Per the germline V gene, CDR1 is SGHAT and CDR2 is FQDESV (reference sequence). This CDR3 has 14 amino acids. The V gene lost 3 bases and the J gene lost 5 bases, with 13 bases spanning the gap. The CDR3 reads CASSFQGLITEAFF. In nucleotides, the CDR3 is TGTGCCAGCAGCTTCCAGGGGCTGATTACTGAAGCTTTCTTT.

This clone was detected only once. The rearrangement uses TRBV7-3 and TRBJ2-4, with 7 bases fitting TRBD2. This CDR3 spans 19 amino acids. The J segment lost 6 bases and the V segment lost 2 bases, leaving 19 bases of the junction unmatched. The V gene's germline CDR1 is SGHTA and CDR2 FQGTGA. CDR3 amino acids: CASSLVAGGVISSGNIQYF. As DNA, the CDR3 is TGTGCCAGCAGCTTAGTAGCGGGCGGGGTGATAAGTTCGGGAAACATTCAGTACTTC.

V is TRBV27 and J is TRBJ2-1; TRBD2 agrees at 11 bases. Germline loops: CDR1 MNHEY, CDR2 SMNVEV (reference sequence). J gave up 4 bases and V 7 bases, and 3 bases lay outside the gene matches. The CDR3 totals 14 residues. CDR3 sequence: CASIGLAGYNEQFF. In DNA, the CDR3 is TGTGCCAGCATAGGACTAGCGGGTTACAATGAGCAGTTCTTC.

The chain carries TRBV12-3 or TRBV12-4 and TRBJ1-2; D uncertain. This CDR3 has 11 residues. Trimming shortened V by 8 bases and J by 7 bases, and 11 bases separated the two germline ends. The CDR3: CASGLGRGYTF. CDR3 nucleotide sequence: TGTGCCAGCGGCCTAGGTCGTGGCTACACCTTC.

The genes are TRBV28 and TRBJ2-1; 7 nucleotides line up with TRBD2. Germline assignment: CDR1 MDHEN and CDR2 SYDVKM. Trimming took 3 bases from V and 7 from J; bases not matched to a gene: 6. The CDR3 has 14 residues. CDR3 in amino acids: CASSFGLDLNEQFF. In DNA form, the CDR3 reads TGTGCCAGCAGTTTCGGACTAGATTTGAATGAGCAGTTCTTC.

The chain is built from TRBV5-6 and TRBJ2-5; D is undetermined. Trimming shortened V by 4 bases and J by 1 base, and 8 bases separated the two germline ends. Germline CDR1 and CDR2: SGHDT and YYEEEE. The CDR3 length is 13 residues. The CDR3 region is CASSLERQETQYF. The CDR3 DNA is TGTGCCAGCAGCCTAGAACGCCAAGAGACCCAGTACTTC.

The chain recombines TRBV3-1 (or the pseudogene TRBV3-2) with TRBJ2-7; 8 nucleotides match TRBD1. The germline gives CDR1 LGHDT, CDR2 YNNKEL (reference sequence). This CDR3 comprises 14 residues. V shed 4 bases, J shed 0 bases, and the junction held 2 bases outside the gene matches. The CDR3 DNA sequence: TGTGCCAGCAGCCGACAGGGGATCTCCTACGAGCAGTACTTC. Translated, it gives CASSRQGISYEQYF.

CDR3 in amino acids: CASSQGNTIYF. The CDR3 DNA reads as TGTGCCAGCAGCCAGGGAAACACCATATATTTT. The V call is TRBV28, the J call TRBJ1-3; D remains ambiguous. Germline V gene data show CDR1 as MDHEN and CDR2 as SYDVKM. Trimming removed 6 bases from V and 4 bases from J, with 4 bases in between. The CDR3 consists of 11 residues.

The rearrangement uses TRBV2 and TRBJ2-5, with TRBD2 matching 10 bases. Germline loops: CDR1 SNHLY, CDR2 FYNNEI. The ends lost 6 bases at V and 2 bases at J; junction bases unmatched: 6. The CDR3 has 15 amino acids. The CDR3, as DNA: TGTGCCAGCAGGAGGCCTAGCGGGGGACAAGAGACCCAGTACTTC. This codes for CASRRPSGGQETQYF.

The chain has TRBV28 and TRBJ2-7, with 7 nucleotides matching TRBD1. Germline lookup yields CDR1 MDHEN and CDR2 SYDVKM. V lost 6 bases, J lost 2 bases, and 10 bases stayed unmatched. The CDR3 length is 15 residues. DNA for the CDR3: TGTGCCAGCAGGACCTTAGGGACAGCCACCTACGAGCAGTACTTC. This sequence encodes CASRTLGTATYEQYF.

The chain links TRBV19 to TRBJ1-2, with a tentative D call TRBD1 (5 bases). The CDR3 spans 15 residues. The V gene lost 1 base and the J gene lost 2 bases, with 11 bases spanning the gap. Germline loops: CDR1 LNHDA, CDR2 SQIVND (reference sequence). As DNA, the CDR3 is TGTGCCAGTAGTATAGTCCACGGGGGGAACTATGGCTACACCTTC. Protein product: CASSIVHGGNYGYTF.

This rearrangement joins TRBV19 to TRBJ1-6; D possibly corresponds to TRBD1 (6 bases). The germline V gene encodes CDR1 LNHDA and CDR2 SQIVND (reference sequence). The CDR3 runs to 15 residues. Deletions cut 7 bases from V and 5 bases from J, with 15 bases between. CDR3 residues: CASNDRDTNNSPLHF. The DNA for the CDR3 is TGTGCCAGTAATGATCGGGACACCAATAATTCACCCCTCCACTTT.

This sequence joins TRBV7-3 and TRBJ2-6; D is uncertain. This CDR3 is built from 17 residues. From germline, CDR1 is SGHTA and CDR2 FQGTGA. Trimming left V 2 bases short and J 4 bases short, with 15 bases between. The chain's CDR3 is CASSLEAAIAGANVLTF. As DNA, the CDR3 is TGTGCCAGCAGCTTAGAGGCGGCCATAGCCGGGGCCAACGTCCTGACTTTC.

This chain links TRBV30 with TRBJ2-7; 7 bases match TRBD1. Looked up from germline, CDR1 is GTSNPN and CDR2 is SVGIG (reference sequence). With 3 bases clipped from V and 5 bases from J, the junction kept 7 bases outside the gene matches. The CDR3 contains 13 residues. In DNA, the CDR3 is TGTGCCTGGAGGGGACAGCAGCTCCACGAGCAGTACTTC. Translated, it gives CAWRGQQLHEQYF.

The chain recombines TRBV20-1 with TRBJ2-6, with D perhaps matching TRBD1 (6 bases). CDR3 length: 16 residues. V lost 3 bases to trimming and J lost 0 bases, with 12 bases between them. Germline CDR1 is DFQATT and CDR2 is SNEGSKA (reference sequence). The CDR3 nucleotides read TGCAGTGCTAGTCTGGGGGCGTACTCTGGGGCCAACGTCCTGACTTTC. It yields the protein CSASLGAYSGANVLTF.

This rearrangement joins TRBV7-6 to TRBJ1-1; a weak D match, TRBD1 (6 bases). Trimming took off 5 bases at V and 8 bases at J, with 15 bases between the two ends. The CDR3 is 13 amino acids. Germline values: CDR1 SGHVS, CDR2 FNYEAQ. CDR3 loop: CASSKLSGTEAFF. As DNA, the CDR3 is TGTGCCAGCAGCAAGCTCAGTGGGACAGAAGCTTTCTTT.